Reported below is one T cell receptor beta chain. The antigen is undetermined. Between the trimmed V and J ends, which lost 7 bases and 3 bases, there was a span of 16 bases. The CDR3 length is 14 residues. CDR1 and CDR2 from the germline V gene are SQVTM and ANQGSEA. The sample originates from a study of T cell responses to AZD1222 COVID-19 vaccine. Overall study: Second-dose timings of about 4 or about 12 weeks were pooled. Study conclusions and caveats: Spike-specific TCR breadth and depth both grew after two AZD1222 doses. Just 5 to 7 AZD1222 recipients were seropositive at baseline. Possibly, clonal diversity was underestimated; donors were largely white British and included more females.

Method: immunoSEQ multiplex PCR; TCRdb's copy keeps in-frame clones and lacks some. The sample includes 90,000 to 110,000 clones, approximately 86% of them seen just once. The origin of this receptor is an adult in good health. This rearrangement joins TRBV29-1 to TRBJ1-3, with TRBD1 as a possible D gene (6 bases). The input for sequencing was peripheral blood, taken on day 0 of AZD1222 vaccination. DNA of the CDR3: TGCAGCGCCGGGACACCTTCAGATGGAAACACCATATATTTT. It codes for CSAGTPSDGNTIYF. Looking up the rest from reference TRBV29-1 and TRBJ1-3 gives the full variable domain: SAVISQKPSRDICQRGTSLTIQCQVDSQVTMMFWYRQQPGQSLTLIATANQGSEATYESGFVIDKFPISRPNLTFSTLTVSNMSPEDSSIYLCSAGTPSDGNTIYFGEGSWLTVV.